This T cell receptor (beta chain) was identified during a study of blood T cell repertoires in COVID-19. Turning to the study itself: T cells, B-cell-depleted T cells, or PBMCs provided the cDNA or gDNA that served as material.

Those who participated ranged in age from roughly 18 to 100 years and resided in some 24 US areas. The study assigned cohorts using participant-reported clinical history. Original processing methods: Estimation of nucleated cell counts relied on the amplification of reference gene primers. Here immunoSEQ multiplex PCR was the method, and the copy in TCRdb shows in-frame clones only, minus some. V and J calls and clone size follow that table, whereas D and trimming were derived from the DNA. Of 200,000 to 300,000 clones listed, 89% were seen once; the top ten hold roughly 4%. Sequences were obtained from PBMCs or T cells enriched from blood (not recorded which). This TCR was recovered from a woman aged 25-40 years with acute COVID-19.

CDR3 sequence reads: CASSRDRATNTEAFF. The CDR3 nucleotides are TGCGCCAGCAGCCGGGACAGGGCTACAAACACTGAAGCTTTCTTT. The rearrangement joins TRBV4-1 to TRBJ1-1; TRBD1 matches 9 bases. The CDR3 is made up of 15 amino acids. After removal of 4 bases from V and 2 bases from J, the junction contained 5 bases not matched to a gene. The germline V gene has CDR1 MGHRA and CDR2 YSYEKL.